A selection of T cell receptor beta chains follows, all from one sample in a study of cytomegalovirus exposure and HLA in healthy donors. TCRdb's table, derived via immunoSEQ multiplex PCR, lists solely in-frame clones and lacks some. The sample has some 150,000 clones, roughly 85% seen once. The sample comprised PBMCs. These receptors were collected from a male donor in good health and CMV-seronegative. The CDR3 runs from the conserved cysteine through the conserved F or W. A D gene is named only where the DNA matches it firmly. The listing skips clone size in some rows; elsewhere it reads once, few, many or a size class.

>TRBV21-1|NA|NA|15|TRBJ1-5
TGTGCCAGCAGTAGACAGGAACATAGCAATCAGCCCCAGCATTTT
CASSRQEHSNQPQHF
>TRBV7-9|NA|NA|12|TRBJ1-1
TGTTCCAGCAGCTTAGGCAGGACTGAAGCTTTCTTT
CSSSLGRTEAFF
>TRBV29-1|NA|NA|12|TRBJ1-1
TGCAGCGTACTTACAGGGTGGACTGAAGCTTTCTTT
CSVLTGWTEAFF
>TRBV4-1|NA|few|15|TRBJ2-7
TGCGCCAGCAGCCAAGTGGGACTGACCTCCTACGAGCAGTACTTC
CASSQVGLTSYEQYF
>TRBV6-1|NA|once|16|TRBJ1-4
TGTGCCAGCAGTGGATCTTACAGGGCCTCTAATGAAAAACTGTTTTTT
CASSGSYRASNEKLFF
>TRBV19|TRBD1|NA|17|TRBJ1-1
TGTGCCAGTAGTATAAACAGAGGACAGGGACCGAACACTGAAGCTTTCTTT
CASSINRGQGPNTEAFF
>TRBV5-8|TRBD1|NA|16|TRBJ2-7
TGTGCCAGCGGAGAGCTCGAATGGGACAGGGACTACGAGCAGTACTTC
CASGELEWDRDYEQYF
>TRBV6-6|TRBD1|NA|15|TRBJ1-6
TGTGCCAGCAGTTCCCAGGGACAGGGCGGCTCACCCCTCCACTTT
CASSSQGQGGSPLHF
>TRBV19|TRBD2|NA|15|TRBJ2-1
TGTGCCAGTAGCACTAGCGGGGGGGCACTTCATGAGCAGTTCTTC
CASSTSGGALHEQFF
>TRBV5-1|TRBD1|NA|14|TRBJ1-2
TGCGCCAGCAGCGTATTAGGACAGGGTTGGGGCTACACCTTC
CASSVLGQGWGYTF
>TRBV28|NA|NA|14|TRBJ2-7
TGTGCCAGCAGTCCCCGGGGTGGTTCCTACGAGCAGTACTTC
CASSPRGGSYEQYF
>TRBV5-1|TRBD1|once|14|TRBJ1-2
TGCGCCAGCAGATACCCGGGACAGGTTTATGGCTACACCTTC
CASRYPGQVYGYTF
>TRBV14|NA|NA|15|TRBJ2-3
TGTGCCAGCAGCCAAGCGGGGACTGCAACAGATACGCAGTATTTT
CASSQAGTATDTQYF
>TRBV30|TRBD2|NA|15|TRBJ2-1
TGTGCCTGGAGGCTCACGGCGGGAGGTAGAAATGAGCAGTTCTTC
CAWRLTAGGRNEQFF
>TRBV5-1|NA|NA|14|TRBJ1-1
TGCGCCAGCAGCTCCGGGACACTTAACACTGAAGCTTTCTTT
CASSSGTLNTEAFF
>TRBV4-2|NA|NA|14|TRBJ2-5
TGTGCCAGCAGCCAATCTCCTAGTGGGGAGACCCAGTACTTC
CASSQSPSGETQYF
>TRBV27|NA|NA|14|TRBJ2-5
TGTGCCAGCAAACAGGGATCCGCCAGGGAGACCCAGTACTTC
CASKQGSARETQYF
>TRBV25-1|NA|NA|15|TRBJ1-1
TGTGCCAGCAGTGGGGGACTCCTGCCGAACACTGAAGCTTTCTTT
CASSGGLLPNTEAFF
>TRBV9|TRBD2|NA|15|TRBJ2-7
TGTGCCAGCAGCGTCGGACTAGCGGGAGTCCACGAGCAGTACTTC
CASSVGLAGVHEQYF
>TRBV27|TRBD1|NA|15|TRBJ1-2
TGTGCCAGCAGCCCGGACAGGGTGGCTAACTATGGCTACACCTTC
CASSPDRVANYGYTF